This T cell receptor (beta chain) derives from a study of immune evolution from preneoplasia to lung adenocarcinoma. Germline V gives CDR1 LGHNA, CDR2 YNFKEQ. Trimming shortened V by 1 base and J by 1 base, and 11 bases separated the two germline ends. The CDR3 totals 16 residues. This clone is a singleton in its sample. Its antigen is not known. Between the mid-2010s and the late 2010s, patients underwent resection in Japan or China. Two lung cancer pathologists independently confirmed each histologic diagnosis. General study findings and limits: From normal lung to invasive adenocarcinoma, top clone frequencies appeared to decrease. Later-stage lesions seemingly showed higher T cell density and diversity than normal lung.

Sequencing used immunoSEQ multiplex PCR; TCRdb keeps in-frame clones, though not all of them. The data show some 3,200 clones, with less than 50% seen just once and under 25% held by the top ten. This clonotype was obtained from a person aged 45-65 years with lung adenocarcinoma. The specimen was FFPE normal lung tissue adjacent to the tumor. The chain uses TRBV4-2 and TRBJ1-3, with D perhaps TRBD1 (6 bases). The CDR3, as DNA: TGTGCCAGCAGCCAAGTGGGGGGCTGGTCTGGAAACACCATATATTTT. This translates into CASSQVGGWSGNTIYF.